The 7 T cell receptor beta chains below all came from one sample that was sequenced in a study of T cell responses to AZD1222 COVID-19 vaccine. Sequenced by immunoSEQ multiplex PCR; TCRdb stores in-frame clones only, minus some. This repertoire shows fewer than 200,000 clones, about 87% found once; its top ten account for roughly 4.3%. This specimen consisted of peripheral blood, obtained 28 days after the second dose of the MenACWY control vaccine. Source of these receptors: an adult who received the MenACWY meningococcal vaccine as a control.

This sequence joins TRBV19 and TRBJ2-5; D call uncertain. This CDR3 contains 12 residues. CDR1 LNHDA and CDR2 SQIVND come from the germline V gene (reference sequence). V dropped 5 bases and J dropped 7 bases, with 11 bases sitting between them. The CDR3 region is CASSLPVGTQYF. For the CDR3, the DNA is TGTGCCAGTAGTTTGCCGGTCGGGACCCAGTACTTC.

This sequence joins TRBV27 and TRBJ1-6; D remains ambiguous. This CDR3 is built from 16 residues. CDR1 and CDR2 (germline): MNHEY, SMNVEV (reference sequence). V shed 4 bases and J shed 5 bases, with 15 bases lying between them. DNA for the CDR3: TGTGCCAGCAGTTCAACTTCCGGGATTAATAATTCACCCCTCCACTTT. This encodes CASSSTSGINNSPLHF.

The chain is built from TRBV15 and TRBJ1-5; no reliable D call. Germline CDR1 and CDR2: LNHNV and YYDKDF (reference sequence). Trimming took 8 bases from V and 3 from J, leaving 11 bases between them. This CDR3 has 13 amino acids. CDR3 DNA: TGTGCCACCTCGGTGACGACCAATCAGCCCCAGCATTTT. Protein sequence: CATSVTTNQPQHF.

This clone was seen a single time. J is TRBJ2-4 and V is TRBV6-6; 7 bases line up with TRBD2. Germline V gene data show CDR1 as MNHNY and CDR2 as SVGAGI (reference sequence). V was pared by 7 bases and J by 1 base, with 4 bases of the junction left unmatched. The CDR3 is 14 residues long. CDR3 region: CASTQGGAKNIQYF. For the CDR3, the DNA is TGTGCCAGCACCCAGGGAGGGGCCAAAAACATTCAGTACTTC.

The chain carries TRBV3-1 (or the pseudogene TRBV3-2) and TRBJ2-5, with D perhaps TRBD2 (6 bases). In germline, CDR1 is LGHDT, CDR2 YNNKEL (reference sequence). This CDR3 is built from 15 residues. The V end was cut by 6 bases, the J end by 2 bases, with 16 bases between. The CDR3 nucleotides read TGTGCCAGCAGTCACTGGGGGAGGTCACAAGAGACCCAGTACTTC. This encodes CASSHWGRSQETQYF.

The CDR3, as DNA: TGTGCCAGCAGCTTAGACTGGGCAGGGGGAGAAGAGACCCAGTACTTC. This encodes CASSLDWAGGEETQYF. This chain joins TRBV11-2 and TRBJ2-5; TRBD1 agrees at 7 bases. V lost 0 bases and J lost 3; bases outside the gene matches: 7. The CDR3 runs to 16 residues. Germline V lookup: CDR1 SGHAT, CDR2 FQNNGV.

The chain carries TRBV29-1 and TRBJ2-7; TRBD2 matches at 9 bases. Germline CDR1 SQVTM, CDR2 ANQGSEA. V shed 2 bases, J shed 3 bases, and the junction held 2 bases outside the gene matches. CDR3 length equals 13 residues. CDR3 in DNA: TGCAGCGTTGAACGACTAGCGGACTACGAGCAGTACTTC. Encoded protein: CSVERLADYEQYF.